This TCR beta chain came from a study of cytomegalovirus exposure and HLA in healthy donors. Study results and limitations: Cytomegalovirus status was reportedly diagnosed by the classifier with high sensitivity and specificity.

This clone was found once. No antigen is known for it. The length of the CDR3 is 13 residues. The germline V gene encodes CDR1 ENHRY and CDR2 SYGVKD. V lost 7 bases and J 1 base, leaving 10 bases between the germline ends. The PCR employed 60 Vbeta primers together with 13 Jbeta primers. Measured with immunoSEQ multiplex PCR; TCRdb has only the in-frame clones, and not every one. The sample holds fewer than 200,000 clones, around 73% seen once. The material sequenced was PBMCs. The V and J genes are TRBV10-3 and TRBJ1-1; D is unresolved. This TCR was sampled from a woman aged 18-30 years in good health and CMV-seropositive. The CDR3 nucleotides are TGTGCCATCACGAACACTAAGAACACTGAAGCTTTCTTT. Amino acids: CAITNTKNTEAFF.